Below are 26 T cell receptor beta chains sequenced from a single sample in a study of T cell responses to AZD1222 COVID-19 vaccine (dated by TCRdb to 2020 to 2023). The protocol used for the library was the immunoSEQ multiplex PCR assay. What TCRdb holds here is the immuneACCESS table cut down to in-frame rearrangements. Part of the clones is not present; checked against another copy, under half of the missing clones reflect an unresolved V gene, and the others are unexplained. The sample yields about 120,000 clones; approximately 86% were counted once. Less than 3.5% of the sample goes to the ten largest clones. The sample's time point, from its label and the paper: about 28 days (+/-7) after the second vaccine dose. The input for sequencing was peripheral blood, taken 28 days after the second AZD1222 dose. These receptors were collected from an adult who received the AZD1222 COVID-19 vaccine.

CDR3 residues: CASSLTGGPTEAFF. The CDR3 DNA reads TGTGCCAGCAGTTTGACGGGGGGACCCACTGAAGCTTTCTTT. The rearrangement joins TRBV28 to TRBJ1-1; TRBD1 might be the D (5 bases). Germline V CDR1 and CDR2: MDHEN, SYDVKM. There are 14 residues in the CDR3. Trimming pared 3 bases from V and 4 bases from J, leaving 12 bases between. Full variable domain (missing parts from reference TRBV28 and TRBJ1-1): DVKVTQSSRYLVKRTGEKVFLECVQDMDHENMFWYRQDPGLGLRLIYFSYDVKMKEKGDIPEGYSVSREKKERFSLILESASTNQTSMYLCASSLTGGPTEAFFGQGTRLTVV.

The gene calls are TRBV6-5 and TRBJ2-7, with 9 nucleotides matching TRBD1. Per germline, CDR1 MNHEY and CDR2 SVGAGI. V trimming: 11 bases; J trimming: 3 bases; junction bases outside the gene matches: 5. The CDR3 consists of 12 residues. CDR3 sequence reads: CASRDRDYEQYF. DNA of the CDR3: TGTGCCTCCCGGGACAGGGACTACGAGCAGTACTTC.

The DNA for the CDR3 is TGTGCCAGCAGCTTGGGCCAGACCCTCTATGGCTACACCTTC. Its translation is CASSLGQTLYGYTF. The V and J genes are TRBV5-4 and TRBJ1-2; no firm D call. The germline V gene encodes CDR1 SGHNT and CDR2 YYREEE (reference sequence). The CDR3 contains 14 residues. The ends were cut back, 0 bases at V and 4 bases at J, with 10 bases in the middle.

The chain is built from TRBV2 and TRBJ1-5; D is uncertain. Per the germline V gene, CDR1 is SNHLY and CDR2 is FYNNEI. CDR3 size: 15 residues. Trimming removed 6 bases at V and 0 bases at J, with 12 bases between. The CDR3 bases are TGTGCCAGCAGCCCCGGGCCCTATAGCAATCAGCCCCAGCATTTT. It specifies CASSPGPYSNQPQHF.

The chain uses TRBV5-4 and TRBJ1-2; 7 bases line up with TRBD1. The junction had 5 bases not matched to a gene; V was cut back by 4 bases and J by 2 bases. The CDR3 is 14 amino acids. The germline gives CDR1 SGHNT, CDR2 YYREEE (reference sequence). In nucleotides, the CDR3 is TGTGCCAGCAGCGTTGGGGGACAGAACTATGGCTACACCTTC. Translation: CASSVGGQNYGYTF.

The chain carries TRBV6-2 or TRBV6-3 and TRBJ1-5; unclear D gene. The CDR3 totals 13 residues. Germline V gives CDR1 MNHEY, CDR2 SVGEGT. The V and J ends lost 2 bases and 0 bases respectively, with 2 bases between them. CDR3 amino acids: CASSYNSNQPQHF. The CDR3 region has the DNA TGTGCCAGCAGTTACAATAGCAATCAGCCCCAGCATTTT.

V is TRBV6-1 and J is TRBJ2-1; 8 nucleotides align to TRBD1. The V gene end was trimmed by 4 bases and the J gene end by 4 bases; junction bases not matched to a gene: 9. The CDR3 extends over 16 amino acids. Per the germline V gene, CDR1 is MNHNS and CDR2 is SASEGT. The CDR3 nucleotides are TGTGCCAGCAGTGCTCGGCCGGGACAGGTGTACAATGAGCAGTTCTTC. It codes for CASSARPGQVYNEQFF.

The V and J genes are TRBV7-2 and TRBJ2-1; maybe TRBD1 (6 bases). V lost 4 bases, J lost 8 bases, and 15 bases lay in between. The length of the CDR3 is 14 residues. Per germline, CDR1 SGHTA and CDR2 FQGNSA. The CDR3 bases are TGTGCCAGCAGCTCGATGGCAGGGGACCATGAGCAGTTCTTC. The encoded protein is CASSSMAGDHEQFF. The whole variable domain, remainder taken from reference TRBV7-2 and TRBJ2-1, is GAGVSQSPSNKVTEKGKDVELRCDPISGHTALYWYRQSLGQGLEFLIYFQGNSAPDKSGLPSDRFSAERTGGSVSTLTIQRTQQEDSAVYLCASSSMAGDHEQFFGPGTRLTVL.

This clone turned up a few times. The V and J genes are TRBV9 and TRBJ2-7, with D unclear. V lost 3 bases and J 1 base, leaving 11 bases between the germline ends. The CDR3 runs to 14 residues. The germline V gene has CDR1 SGDLS and CDR2 YYNGEE. CDR3 sequence: CASSGRLGSYEQYF. The DNA of the CDR3 is TGTGCCAGCAGCGGGAGACTGGGATCCTACGAGCAGTACTTC.

The genes are TRBV6-6 and TRBJ1-2; TRBD1 might be the D (5 bases). CDR1 is MNHNY, CDR2 SVGAGI, per germline (reference sequence). Trimming removed 0 bases at V and 7 bases at J, with 12 bases between. The CDR3 length is 14 residues. CDR3 in amino acids: CASSYSGGSFGYTF. DNA of the CDR3: TGTGCCAGCAGTTACTCGGGGGGTTCATTTGGCTACACCTTC.

This clone was picked up a small number of times. This rearrangement joins TRBV4-1 to TRBJ2-7; tentative D call: TRBD2 (7 bases). CDR1 and CDR2 (germline): MGHRA, YSYEKL. The CDR3 is 16 residues long. Trimming left V 3 bases short and J 4 bases short, with 19 bases between. In nucleotides, the CDR3 is TGCGCCAGCAGCCACATGGGGGGGCCGAAATCGTACGAGCAGTACTTC. It translates to CASSHMGGPKSYEQYF.

The J gene is TRBJ2-3, the V gene TRBV29-1, with D perhaps matching TRBD2 (6 bases). Trimming left V 6 bases short and J 2 bases short, with 21 bases between. The CDR3 length is 16 residues. From germline, CDR1 is SQVTM and CDR2 ANQGSEA. CDR3 amino acids: CSVPKSGGQATDTQYF. In DNA, the CDR3 is TGCAGCGTCCCAAAGAGTGGAGGGCAGGCCACAGATACGCAGTATTTT.

This clone was counted once. This sequence joins TRBV6-5 and TRBJ1-2, with D unclear. The V gene's germline CDR1 is MNHEY and CDR2 SVGAGI. V shed 1 base and J shed 5 bases, with 8 bases lying between them. The CDR3 runs 13 residues. CDR3 protein: CASSYLGLYGYTF. Written as DNA, the CDR3 is TGTGCCAGCAGTTACTTAGGGCTTTATGGCTACACCTTC.

The chain combines TRBV11-3 with TRBJ1-5; D perhaps matches TRBD1 (5 bases). Per the germline V gene, CDR1 is SGHNT and CDR2 is YENEEA. With 6 bases removed from V and 9 bases from J, the gap between germline ends came to 24 bases. The CDR3 extends over 16 amino acids. CDR3 region: CASRQNAGSRRWPQHF. The CDR3 coding sequence is TGTGCCAGCAGACAAAACGCAGGGTCCCGCCGGTGGCCCCAGCATTTT. The complete variable domain, with remaining parts taken from reference TRBV11-3 and TRBJ1-5, reads EAGVVQSPRYKIIEKKQPVAFWCNPISGHNTLYWYLQNLGQGPELLIRYENEEAVDDSQLPKDRFSAERLKGVDSTLKIQPAELGDSAVYLCASRQNAGSRRWPQHFGDGTRLSIL.

The J gene is TRBJ2-7, the V gene TRBV6-2 or TRBV6-3, with 9 bases aligning to TRBD1. CDR3 length: 15 residues. The J segment lost 6 bases and the V segment lost 5 bases, leaving 11 bases of the junction unmatched. CDR1 MNHEY and CDR2 SVGEGT come from the germline V gene. CDR3 sequence: CASSTTGTGRREQYF. CDR3 coding DNA: TGTGCCAGCAGTACAACCGGGACAGGGAGACGCGAGCAGTACTTC.

This sequence joins TRBV28 and TRBJ2-7, with D perhaps matching TRBD1 (5 bases). The CDR3 sequence is 13 residues long. Per the germline V gene, CDR1 is MDHEN and CDR2 is SYDVKM. The V end was cut by 6 bases, the J end by 4 bases, with 13 bases between. The CDR3 region is CASSPDTFYEQYF. In DNA form, the CDR3 reads TGTGCCAGCAGCCCGGACACTTTTTACGAGCAGTACTTC.

The V gene is TRBV4-1, the J gene TRBJ1-6; maybe TRBD1 (5 bases). V dropped 0 bases and J dropped 0 bases, with 15 bases sitting between them. The CDR3 runs to 19 residues. The germline V gene has CDR1 MGHRA and CDR2 YSYEKL. The CDR3 is CASSQDRRAGSSYNSPLHF. CDR3 DNA: TGCGCCAGCAGCCAAGATAGGAGAGCAGGGAGCTCCTATAATTCACCCCTCCACTTT.

This clone was observed a few times. The chain has TRBV25-1 and TRBJ1-4, with D possibly being TRBD1 (5 bases). The CDR3 totals 16 residues. Germline assignment: CDR1 MGHDK and CDR2 SYGVNS. The V gene lost 4 bases and the J gene lost 8 bases, with 20 bases spanning the gap. The CDR3 protein is CASSATLLGPEEKLFF. Written as DNA, the CDR3 is TGTGCCAGCAGTGCCACCCTGTTGGGGCCGGAGGAAAAACTGTTTTTT.

The rearrangement joins TRBV7-2 to TRBJ2-1; D is uncertain. Per germline, CDR1 SGHTA and CDR2 FQGNSA. Deletions cut 3 bases from V and 0 bases from J, with 12 bases between. This CDR3 is 16 amino acids long. CDR3 nucleotides: TGTGCCAGCAGCTTCAGTCTCGGAAGCTCCTACAATGAGCAGTTCTTC. Amino acid sequence: CASSFSLGSSYNEQFF.

This clone was counted once. The rearrangement links TRBV27 to TRBJ1-1; D ambiguous. With 1 base removed from V and 0 bases from J, the gap between germline ends came to 9 bases. The CDR3 loop spans 15 amino acids. CDR1 is MNHEY and CDR2 is SMNVEV in the germline V gene (reference sequence). CDR3 sequence: CASSLYPGLNTEAFF. The DNA for the CDR3 is TGTGCCAGCAGTTTATATCCGGGCCTGAACACTGAAGCTTTCTTT.

Worth noting for this clone: One junction end does not reproduce the germline sequence, and a read error may be involved. CDR3 sequence: CASSRAGNEQFF. The CDR3 nucleotides are TGTGCTAGCAGCAGGGCGGGTAATGAGCAGTTCTTC. The chain uses TRBV7-7 and TRBJ2-1, with D possibly called TRBD1 or TRBD2 (5 bases each). The germline V gene has CDR1 SSHAT and CDR2 FNYEAQ (reference sequence). This CDR3 contains 12 residues.

V usage is TRBV30 and J usage is TRBJ2-1; no clear D. V lost 0 bases, J lost 9 bases, and 12 bases lay in between. CDR1 GTSNPN and CDR2 SVGIG come from the germline V gene (reference sequence). The CDR3 consists of 13 residues. The CDR3 loop is CAWSVNPTGEQFF. CDR3 in DNA: TGTGCCTGGAGTGTAAACCCCACGGGTGAGCAGTTCTTC.

The J gene is TRBJ2-7, the V gene TRBV7-3; D tentatively fits TRBD1 or TRBD2 (5 bases each). Germline values: CDR1 SGHTA, CDR2 FQGTGA. Trimming took 1 base from V and 5 from J, leaving 9 bases between them. This CDR3 is built from 13 residues. CDR3: CASSLRGANEQYF. CDR3 DNA sequence: TGTGCCAGCAGCTTAAGAGGGGCGAACGAGCAGTACTTC.

This chain connects TRBV9 to TRBJ2-2; D not certain. The CDR3 contains 11 residues. Germline loops: CDR1 SGDLS, CDR2 YYNGEE. The ends were cut back, 1 base at V and 6 bases at J, with 1 base in the middle. The CDR3 DNA reads as TGTGCCAGCAGCGTATCCGGGGAGCTGTTTTTT. Its translation: CASSVSGELFF.

The chain uses TRBV18 and TRBJ1-6, with 11 bases fitting TRBD1. This CDR3 region has 16 residues. CDR1 is KGHSH, CDR2 LQKENI, per germline. The junction had 2 bases not matched to a gene; V was cut back by 1 base and J by 6 bases. CDR3 sequence reads: CASSPRGQGVNSPLHF. In DNA form, the CDR3 reads TGTGCCAGCTCACCACGGGGACAGGGGGTTAATTCACCCCTCCACTTT.

This clone was counted a few times. V gene TRBV5-1 combines with J gene TRBJ1-5, with TRBD1 as a possible D gene (5 bases). Trimming pared 0 bases from V and 2 bases from J, leaving 6 bases between. The CDR3 runs 14 residues. Germline V lookup: CDR1 SGHRS, CDR2 YFSETQ. DNA for the CDR3: TGCGCCAGCAGCTTGGTGGGGGGCAATCAGCCCCAGCATTTT. This codes for CASSLVGGNQPQHF.